This T cell receptor beta chain was identified in a study of cytomegalovirus exposure and HLA in healthy donors. With 5 bases removed from V and 0 bases from J, the gap between germline ends came to 8 bases. The CDR3 loop spans 14 amino acids. Germline V gives CDR1 MRHNA, CDR2 SNTAGT. 13 Jbeta primers and 60 Vbeta primers were used for the PCR. Sequencing used immunoSEQ multiplex PCR; TCRdb keeps in-frame clones, though not all of them. The repertoire has 100,000 to 150,000 clones, around 74% of them found once; the top ten carry roughly 7%. Remarks on this clone: What it binds is not known.

Study-wide findings and caveats: As confirmed in vitro, three CMV-associated chains were specific for CMV antigens. The listing of roughly 160 TCR beta chains classed them as cytomegalovirus-associated.

This clonotype originated in a male donor in good health and CMV-seronegative. The material sequenced was PBMCs. The chain couples TRBV6-4 to TRBJ2-1; D may be TRBD1 (6 bases). CDR3 sequence reads: CASSRGSSYNEQFF. The CDR3 region has the DNA TGTGCCAGCAGTAGGGGGTCCTCCTACAATGAGCAGTTCTTC.